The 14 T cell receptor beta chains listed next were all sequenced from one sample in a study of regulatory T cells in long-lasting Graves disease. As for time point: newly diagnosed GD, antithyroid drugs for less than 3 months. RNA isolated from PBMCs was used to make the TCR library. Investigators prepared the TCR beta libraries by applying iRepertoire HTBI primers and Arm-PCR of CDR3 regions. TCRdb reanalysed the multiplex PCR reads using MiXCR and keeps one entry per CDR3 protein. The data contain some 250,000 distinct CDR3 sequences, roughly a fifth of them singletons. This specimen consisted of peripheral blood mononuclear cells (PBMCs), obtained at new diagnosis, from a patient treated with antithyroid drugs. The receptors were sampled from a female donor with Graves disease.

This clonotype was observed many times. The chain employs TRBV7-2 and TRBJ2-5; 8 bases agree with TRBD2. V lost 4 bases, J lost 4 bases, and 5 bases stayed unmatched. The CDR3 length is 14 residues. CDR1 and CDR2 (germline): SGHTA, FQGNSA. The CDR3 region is CASSSRGGRETQYF. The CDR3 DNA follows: TGTGCCAGCAGCTCCCGGGGGGGCCGAGAGACCCAGTACTTC.

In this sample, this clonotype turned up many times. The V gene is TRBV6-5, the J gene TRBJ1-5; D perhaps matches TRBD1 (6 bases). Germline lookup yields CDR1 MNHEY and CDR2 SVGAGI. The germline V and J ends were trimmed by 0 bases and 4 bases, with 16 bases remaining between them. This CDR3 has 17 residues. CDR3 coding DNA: TGTGCCAGCAGTTACTCGGGTATACAGGGAATAAATCAGCCCCAGCATTTT. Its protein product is CASSYSGIQGINQPQHF.

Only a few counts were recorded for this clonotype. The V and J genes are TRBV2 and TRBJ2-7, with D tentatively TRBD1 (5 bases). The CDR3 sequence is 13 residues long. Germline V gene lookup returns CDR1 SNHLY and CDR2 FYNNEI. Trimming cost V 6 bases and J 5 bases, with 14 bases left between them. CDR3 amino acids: CASSPDSANEQYF. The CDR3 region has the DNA TGTGCCAGCAGCCCCGACAGCGCCAACGAGCAGTACTTC.

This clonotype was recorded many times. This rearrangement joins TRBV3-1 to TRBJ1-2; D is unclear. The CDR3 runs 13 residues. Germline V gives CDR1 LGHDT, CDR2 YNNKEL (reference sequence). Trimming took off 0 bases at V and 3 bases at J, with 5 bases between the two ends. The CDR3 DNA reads TGTGCCAGCAGCCAAGACAGCTACTATGGCTACACCTTC. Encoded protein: CASSQDSYYGYTF.

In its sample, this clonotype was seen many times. The CDR3 loop is CASSSHWGQGFYNEQFF. The CDR3, as DNA: TGCGCCAGCAGCTCCCACTGGGGACAGGGCTTTTACAATGAGCAGTTCTTC. The chain combines TRBV5-1 with TRBJ2-1; TRBD1 matches 9 bases. Losses at the gene ends were 3 bases for V and 4 bases for J; bases not matched to a gene: 11. CDR1 and CDR2 from the germline V gene are SGHRS and YFSETQ. This CDR3 comprises 17 residues.

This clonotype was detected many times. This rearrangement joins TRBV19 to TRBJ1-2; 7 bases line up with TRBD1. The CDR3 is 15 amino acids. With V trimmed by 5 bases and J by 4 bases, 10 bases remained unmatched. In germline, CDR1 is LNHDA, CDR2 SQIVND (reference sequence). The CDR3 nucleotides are TGTGCCAGTAGTCCGAGACAGGGCGGGAGCTATGGCTACACCTTC. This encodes CASSPRQGGSYGYTF.

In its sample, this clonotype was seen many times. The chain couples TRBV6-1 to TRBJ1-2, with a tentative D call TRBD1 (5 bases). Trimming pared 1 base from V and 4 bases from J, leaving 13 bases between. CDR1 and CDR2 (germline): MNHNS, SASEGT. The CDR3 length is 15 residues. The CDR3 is CASSEVLGGVYGYTF. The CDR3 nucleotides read TGTGCCAGCAGTGAAGTATTAGGAGGGGTCTATGGCTACACCTTC.

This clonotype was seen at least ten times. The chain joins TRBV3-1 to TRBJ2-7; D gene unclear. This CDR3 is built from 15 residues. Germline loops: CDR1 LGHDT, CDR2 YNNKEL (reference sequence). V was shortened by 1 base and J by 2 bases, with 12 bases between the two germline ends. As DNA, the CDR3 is TGTGCCAGCAGCCAAGGATTTACGGAAGCCTACGAGCAGTACTTC. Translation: CASSQGFTEAYEQYF.

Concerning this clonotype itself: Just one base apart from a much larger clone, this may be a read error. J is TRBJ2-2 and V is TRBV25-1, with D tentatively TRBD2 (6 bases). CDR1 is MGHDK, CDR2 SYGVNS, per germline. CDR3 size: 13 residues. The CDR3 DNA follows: TGTGCCAGCAGTCCCGCGGTTGTCGGGGGGCTGTTTTTT. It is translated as CASSPAVVGGLFF.

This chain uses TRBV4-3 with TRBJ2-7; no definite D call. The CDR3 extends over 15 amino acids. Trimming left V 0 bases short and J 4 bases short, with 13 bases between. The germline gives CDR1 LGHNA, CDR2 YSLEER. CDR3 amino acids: CASSQDKSARYEQYF. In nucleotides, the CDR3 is TGCGCCAGCAGCCAAGATAAAAGTGCCCGATACGAGCAGTACTTC.

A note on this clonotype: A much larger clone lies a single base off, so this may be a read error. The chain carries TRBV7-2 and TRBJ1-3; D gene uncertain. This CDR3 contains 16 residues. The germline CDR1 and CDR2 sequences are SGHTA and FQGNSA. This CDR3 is CASSLARGTSGNTIHF. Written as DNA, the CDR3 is TGTGCCAGCAGCTTAGCGCGGGGAACCTCTGGAAACACCATACATTTT.

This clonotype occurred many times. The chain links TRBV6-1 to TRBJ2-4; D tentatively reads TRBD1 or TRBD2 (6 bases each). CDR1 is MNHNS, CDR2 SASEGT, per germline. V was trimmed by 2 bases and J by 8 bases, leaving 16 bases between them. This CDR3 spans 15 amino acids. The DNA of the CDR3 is TGTGCCAGCAGTGAAAGTTCGGGGGCGGTATACATTCAGTACTTC. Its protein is CASSESSGAVYIQYF.

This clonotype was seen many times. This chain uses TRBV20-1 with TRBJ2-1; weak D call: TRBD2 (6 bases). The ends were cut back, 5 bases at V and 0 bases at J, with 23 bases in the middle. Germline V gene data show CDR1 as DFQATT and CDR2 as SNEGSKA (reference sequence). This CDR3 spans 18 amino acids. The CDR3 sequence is CSAEGLGGVPSSYNEQFF. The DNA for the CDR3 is TGCAGTGCTGAAGGCCTAGGCGGGGTGCCCAGCTCCTACAATGAGCAGTTCTTC.

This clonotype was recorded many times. The CDR3 bases are TGTGCCAGCGGGATCTACGAGCAGTACTTC. Its protein product is CASGIYEQYF. This chain joins TRBV3-1 and TRBJ2-7; D gene unclear. Germline CDR1 LGHDT, CDR2 YNNKEL (reference sequence). This CDR3 spans 10 amino acids. V was cut by 8 bases and J by 3 bases, with 5 bases left in between.